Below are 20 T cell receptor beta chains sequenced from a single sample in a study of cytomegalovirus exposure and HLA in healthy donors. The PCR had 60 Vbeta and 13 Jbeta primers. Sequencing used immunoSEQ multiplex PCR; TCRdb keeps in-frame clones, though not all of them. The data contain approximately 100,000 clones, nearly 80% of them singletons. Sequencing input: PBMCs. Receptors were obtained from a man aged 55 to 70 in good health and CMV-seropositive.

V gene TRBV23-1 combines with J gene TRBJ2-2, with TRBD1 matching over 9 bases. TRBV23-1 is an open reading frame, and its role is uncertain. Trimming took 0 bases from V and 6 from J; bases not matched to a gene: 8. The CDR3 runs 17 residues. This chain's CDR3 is CASSQSSRQGVAGELFF. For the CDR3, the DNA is TGCGCCAGCAGTCAATCGTCGAGACAGGGGGTTGCCGGGGAGCTGTTTTTT.

Here the CDR3 DNA reads TGTGCCAGCAGCTTACGAGGAGCGGGGGGGCCCGGGACAGATACGCAGTATTTT. It specifies CASSLRGAGGPGTDTQYF. The chain is built from TRBV7-2 and TRBJ2-3; 10 bases match TRBD2. The germline gives CDR1 SGHTA, CDR2 FQGNSA. Trimming at V came to 2 bases and at J to 3 bases, leaving 11 bases not matched to a gene. This CDR3 comprises 18 residues.

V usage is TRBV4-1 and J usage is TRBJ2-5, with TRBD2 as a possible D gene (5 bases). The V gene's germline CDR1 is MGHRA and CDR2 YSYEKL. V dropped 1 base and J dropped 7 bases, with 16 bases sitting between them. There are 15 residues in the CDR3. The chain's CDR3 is CASSQAGGLFGTQYF. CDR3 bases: TGCGCCAGCAGCCAAGCGGGTGGACTGTTTGGGACCCAGTACTTC.

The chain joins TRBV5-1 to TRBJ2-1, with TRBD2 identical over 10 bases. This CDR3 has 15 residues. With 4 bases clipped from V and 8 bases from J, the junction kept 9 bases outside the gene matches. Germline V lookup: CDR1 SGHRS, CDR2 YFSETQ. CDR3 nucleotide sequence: TGCGCCAGCAGCCCTCCGAAGCGGGGGGGGCATGAGCAGTTCTTC. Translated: CASSPPKRGGHEQFF.

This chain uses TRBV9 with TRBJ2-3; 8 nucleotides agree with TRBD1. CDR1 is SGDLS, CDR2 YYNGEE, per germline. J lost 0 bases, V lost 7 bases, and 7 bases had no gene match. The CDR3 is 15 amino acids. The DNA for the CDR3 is TGTGCCAGCGGTTCAGGGGGCGGGAGCACAGATACGCAGTATTTT. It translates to CASGSGGGSTDTQYF.

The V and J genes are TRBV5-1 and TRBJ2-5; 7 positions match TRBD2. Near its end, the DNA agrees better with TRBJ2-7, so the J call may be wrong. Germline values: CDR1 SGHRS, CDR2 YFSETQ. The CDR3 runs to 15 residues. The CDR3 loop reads CASSSDPGGSYEQYF. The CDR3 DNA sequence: TGCGCCAGCAGCTCCGACCCGGGGGGATCCTACGAGCAGTACTTC.

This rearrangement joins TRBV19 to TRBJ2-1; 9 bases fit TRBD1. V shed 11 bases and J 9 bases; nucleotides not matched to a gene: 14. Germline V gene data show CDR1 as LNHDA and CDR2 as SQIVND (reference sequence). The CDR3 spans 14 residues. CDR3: CASSGTGKRSEQFF. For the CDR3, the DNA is TGTGCCTCTTCCGGGACAGGGAAACGGAGTGAGCAGTTCTTC.

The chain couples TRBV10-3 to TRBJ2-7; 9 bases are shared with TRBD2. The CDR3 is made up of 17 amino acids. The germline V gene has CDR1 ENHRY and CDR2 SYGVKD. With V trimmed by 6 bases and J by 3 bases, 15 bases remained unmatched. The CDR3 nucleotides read TGTGCCATCAGCTTTAGCGGGGGATCACTTCAGGGCTACGAGCAGTACTTC. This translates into CAISFSGGSLQGYEQYF.

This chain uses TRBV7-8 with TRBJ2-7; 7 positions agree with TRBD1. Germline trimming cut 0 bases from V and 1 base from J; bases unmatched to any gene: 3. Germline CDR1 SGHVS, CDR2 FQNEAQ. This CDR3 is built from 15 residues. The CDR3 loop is CASSLAGGQSYEQYF. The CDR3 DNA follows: TGTGCCAGCAGCTTAGCAGGGGGCCAGTCCTACGAGCAGTACTTC.

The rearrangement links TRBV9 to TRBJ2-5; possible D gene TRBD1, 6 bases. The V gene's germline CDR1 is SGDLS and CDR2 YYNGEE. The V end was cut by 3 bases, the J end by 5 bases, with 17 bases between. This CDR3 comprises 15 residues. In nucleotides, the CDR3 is TGTGCCAGCAGCGCCGTGGCACAGGGCGGCGAGACCCAGTACTTC. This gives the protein CASSAVAQGGETQYF.

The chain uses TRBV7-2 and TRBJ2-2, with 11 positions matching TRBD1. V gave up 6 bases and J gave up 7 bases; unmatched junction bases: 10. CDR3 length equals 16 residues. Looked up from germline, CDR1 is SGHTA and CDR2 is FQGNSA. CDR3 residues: CASRPRTGQGVGELFF. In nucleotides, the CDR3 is TGTGCCAGCAGACCTCGGACGGGACAGGGGGTCGGGGAGCTGTTTTTT.

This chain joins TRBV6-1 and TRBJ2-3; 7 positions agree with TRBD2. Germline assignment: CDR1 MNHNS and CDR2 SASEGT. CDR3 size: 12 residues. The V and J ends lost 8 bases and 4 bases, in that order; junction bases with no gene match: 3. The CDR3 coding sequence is TGTGCCAGCGCGGGGGTCCCAGATACGCAGTATTTT. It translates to CASAGVPDTQYF.

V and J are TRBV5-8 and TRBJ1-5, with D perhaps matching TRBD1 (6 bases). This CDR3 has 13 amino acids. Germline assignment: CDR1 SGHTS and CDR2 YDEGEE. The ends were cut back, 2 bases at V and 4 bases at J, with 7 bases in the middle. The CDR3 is CASSFGTNQPQHF. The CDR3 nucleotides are TGTGCCAGCAGCTTCGGGACAAATCAGCCCCAGCATTTT. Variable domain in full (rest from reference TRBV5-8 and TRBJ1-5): EAGVTQSPTHLIKTRGQQATLRCSPISGHTSVYWYQQALGLGLQFLLWYDEGEERNRGNFPPRFSGRQFPNYSSELNVNALELEDSALYLCASSFGTNQPQHFGDGTRLSIL.

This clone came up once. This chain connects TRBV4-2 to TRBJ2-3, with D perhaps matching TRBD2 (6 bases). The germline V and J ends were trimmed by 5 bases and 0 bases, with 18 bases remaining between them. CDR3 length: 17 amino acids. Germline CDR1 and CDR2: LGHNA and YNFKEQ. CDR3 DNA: TGTGCCAGCAGCTCGAGCATGGGGGGAGAAAGCACAGATACGCAGTATTTT. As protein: CASSSSMGGESTDTQYF.

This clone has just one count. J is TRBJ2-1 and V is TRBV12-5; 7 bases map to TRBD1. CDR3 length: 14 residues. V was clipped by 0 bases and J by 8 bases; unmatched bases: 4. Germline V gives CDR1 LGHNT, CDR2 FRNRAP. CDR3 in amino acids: CASGLVGGRHEQFF. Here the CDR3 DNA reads TGTGCTAGTGGTTTGGTAGGGGGCCGGCATGAGCAGTTCTTC.

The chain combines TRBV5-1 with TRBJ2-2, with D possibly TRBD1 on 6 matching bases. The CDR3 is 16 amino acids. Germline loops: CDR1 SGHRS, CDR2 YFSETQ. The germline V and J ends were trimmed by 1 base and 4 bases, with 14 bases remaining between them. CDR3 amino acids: CASSLTGKGSTGELFF. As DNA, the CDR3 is TGCGCCAGCAGCTTGACAGGGAAAGGTAGCACCGGGGAGCTGTTTTTT.

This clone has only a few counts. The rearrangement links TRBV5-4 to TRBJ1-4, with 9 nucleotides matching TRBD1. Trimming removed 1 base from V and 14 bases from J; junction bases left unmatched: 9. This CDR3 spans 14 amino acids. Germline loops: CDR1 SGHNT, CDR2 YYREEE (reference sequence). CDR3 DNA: TGTGCCAGCAGCTTGTGGGGACAGGGAGCCAGGCTGTTTTTT. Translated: CASSLWGQGARLFF.

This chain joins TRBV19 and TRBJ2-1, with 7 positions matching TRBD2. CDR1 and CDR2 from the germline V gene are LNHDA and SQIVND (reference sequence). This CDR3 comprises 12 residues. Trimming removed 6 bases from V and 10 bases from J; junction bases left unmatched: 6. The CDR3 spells CASSTTGGEQFF. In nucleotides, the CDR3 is TGTGCCAGTAGCACGACCGGGGGGGAGCAGTTCTTC.

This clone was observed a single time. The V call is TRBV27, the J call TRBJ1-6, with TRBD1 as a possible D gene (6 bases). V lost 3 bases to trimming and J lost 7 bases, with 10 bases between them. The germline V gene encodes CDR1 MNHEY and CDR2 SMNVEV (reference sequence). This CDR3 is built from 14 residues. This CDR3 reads CASSFPGENSPLHF. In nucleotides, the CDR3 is TGTGCCAGCAGTTTTCCAGGGGAGAATTCACCCCTCCACTTT.

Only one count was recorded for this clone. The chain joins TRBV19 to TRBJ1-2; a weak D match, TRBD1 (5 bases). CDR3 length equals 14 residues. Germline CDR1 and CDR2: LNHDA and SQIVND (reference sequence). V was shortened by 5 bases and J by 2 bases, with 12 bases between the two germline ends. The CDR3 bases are TGTGCCAGTAGTCAAGGGGCATGGAACTATGGCTACACCTTC. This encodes CASSQGAWNYGYTF.